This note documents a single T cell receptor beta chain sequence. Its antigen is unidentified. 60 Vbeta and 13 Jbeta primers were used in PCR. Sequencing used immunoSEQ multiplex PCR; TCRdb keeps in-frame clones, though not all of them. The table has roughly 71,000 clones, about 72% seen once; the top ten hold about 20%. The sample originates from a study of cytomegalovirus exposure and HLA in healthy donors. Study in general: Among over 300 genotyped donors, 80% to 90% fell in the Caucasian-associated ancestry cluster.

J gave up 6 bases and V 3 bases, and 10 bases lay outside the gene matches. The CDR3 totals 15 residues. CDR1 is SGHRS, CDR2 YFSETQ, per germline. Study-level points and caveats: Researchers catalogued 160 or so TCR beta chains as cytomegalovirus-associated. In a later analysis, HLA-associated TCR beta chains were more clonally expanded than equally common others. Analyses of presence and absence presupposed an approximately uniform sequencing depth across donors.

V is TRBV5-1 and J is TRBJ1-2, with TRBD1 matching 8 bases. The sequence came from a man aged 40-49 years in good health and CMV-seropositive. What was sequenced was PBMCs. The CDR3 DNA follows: TGCGCCAGCAGCTCCCGGGACAGGCGTGTCGATGGCTACACCTTC. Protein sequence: CASSSRDRRVDGYTF.